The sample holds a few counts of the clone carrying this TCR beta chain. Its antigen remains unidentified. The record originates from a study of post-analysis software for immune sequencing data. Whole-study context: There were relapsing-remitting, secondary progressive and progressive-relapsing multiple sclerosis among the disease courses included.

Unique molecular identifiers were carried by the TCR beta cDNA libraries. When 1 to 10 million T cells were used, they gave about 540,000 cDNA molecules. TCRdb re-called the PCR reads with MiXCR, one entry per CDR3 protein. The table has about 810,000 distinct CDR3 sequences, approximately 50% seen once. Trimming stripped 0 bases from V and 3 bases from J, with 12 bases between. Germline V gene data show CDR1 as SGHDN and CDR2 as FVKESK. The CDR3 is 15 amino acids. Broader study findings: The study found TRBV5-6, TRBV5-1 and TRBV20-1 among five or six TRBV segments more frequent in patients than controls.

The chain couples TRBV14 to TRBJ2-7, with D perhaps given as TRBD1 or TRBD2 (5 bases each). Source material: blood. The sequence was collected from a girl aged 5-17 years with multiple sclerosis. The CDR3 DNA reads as TGTGCCAGCAGCCAAGAAACGGGACGGAACTACGAGCAGTACTTC. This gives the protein CASSQETGRNYEQYF.